This T cell receptor beta chain originates from a study of shared clonotypes between healthy human individuals. Findings and limits, study-wide: In contrast to clonotypes shared by all four donors, non-shared clonotypes had lower generation probabilities. It was observed that 4% to 6% of naive CD4 clonotypes were shared across a handful of donors.

Terminally differentiated effector memory CD45RA+ cells were left out of the naive CD8 fraction, which was CD45RO-negative and positively selected for CCR7. V dropped 4 bases and J dropped 3 bases, with 22 bases sitting between them. The CDR3 extends over 17 amino acids. CDR1 is SGDLS and CDR2 is YYNGEE in the germline V gene. Researchers ran the assay at a deep level. Source study methods: There were no quality scores in the junction-only immunoSEQ sequences, so filtering differed. The table came from immunoSEQ multiplex PCR; TCRdb's copy has only in-frame clones and leaves some out. D and trimming were read from the DNA, whereas the V and J calls and clone size are those reported in that table. The sample lists about 2,100,000 clones; 85% to 95% were seen once. Of note for this clone: The antigen is not known.

The receptor was isolated from a man aged 18 to 30 in good health. Some clones in this sample may be carry-over from other donors' samples. The chain joins TRBV9 to TRBJ1-2, with a possible D match to TRBD1 (5 bases). Input material: naive CD8+ T cells from PBMCs. DNA for the CDR3: TGTGCCAGCAGCAACCGGGACCCAACCTTACCCCACTATGGCTACACCTTC. It encodes CASSNRDPTLPHYGYTF.